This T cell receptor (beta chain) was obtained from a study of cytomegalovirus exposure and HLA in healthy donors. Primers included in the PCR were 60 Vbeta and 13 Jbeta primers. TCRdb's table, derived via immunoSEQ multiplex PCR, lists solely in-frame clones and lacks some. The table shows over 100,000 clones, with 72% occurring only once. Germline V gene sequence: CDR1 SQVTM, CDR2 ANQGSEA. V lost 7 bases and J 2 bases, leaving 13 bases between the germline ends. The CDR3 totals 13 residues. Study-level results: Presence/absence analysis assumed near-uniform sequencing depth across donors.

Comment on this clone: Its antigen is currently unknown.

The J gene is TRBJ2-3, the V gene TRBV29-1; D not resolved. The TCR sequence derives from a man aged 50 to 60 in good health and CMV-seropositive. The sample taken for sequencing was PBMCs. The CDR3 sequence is CSGTHTNTDTQYF. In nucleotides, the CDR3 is TGCAGCGGAACACACACCAACACAGATACGCAGTATTTT.